A selection of T cell receptor beta chains follows, all from one sample in a study of vaccination effects on CD4 cells after COVID-19. This table comes from immunoSEQ multiplex PCR, and its TCRdb copy is limited to in-frame clones, with some not included. The sample holds 9,000 or so clones, approximately 72% seen once. No cognate antigen is known for these TCRs. The sample consisted of CD4+ T cells from PBMCs cultured without peptide, taken after COVID-19 vaccination. The receptor source for this set is a human donor who received a COVID-19 vaccine. Each CDR3 is given with its conserved first and last residue. D genes are given only for firm matches. The size of a clone is reported for some rows only, either as once, few or many, or as a class for expanded clones.

j_call clone_size d_call v_call cdr3_nt cdr3_aa
TRBJ2-1 - - TRBV4-2 TGTGCCAGCAGCGGGGGTATTACCAACAATGAGCAGTTCTTC CASSGGITNNEQFF
TRBJ2-1 - - TRBV4-1 TGCGCCAGCAGCCAAGAAGCTTCGCCCTACAATGAGCAGTTCTTC CASSQEASPYNEQFF
TRBJ1-3 - - TRBV19 TGTGCCAGTACGGGGGCTGGAAACACCATATATTTT CASTGAGNTIYF
TRBJ1-1 few - TRBV29-1 TGCAGCGTATTCAGGGAAACGAACACTGAAGCTTTCTTT CSVFRETNTEAFF
TRBJ1-3 few - TRBV2 TGTGCCAGCAGTCCTGGAAGGAACACCATATATTTT CASSPGRNTIYF
TRBJ1-1 - - TRBV2 TGTGCCAGCAGTGAAGCGCGGGGAAGTAGCACTGAAGCTTTCTTT CASSEARGSSTEAFF
TRBJ1-2 - - TRBV3-1/TRBV3-2 TGTGCCAGCAGCCTCTGGGGGGGCAAGGATGGCTACACCTTC CASSLWGGKDGYTF
TRBJ2-7 once - TRBV19 TGTGCCAGTAGTTGGCAGGGACCAAGCTCCTACGAGCAGTACTTC CASSWQGPSSYEQYF
TRBJ2-1 - - TRBV3-1/TRBV3-2 TGTGCCAGCAGCCAAGACCGAGGGGCTTACAATGAGCAGTTCTTC CASSQDRGAYNEQFF
TRBJ2-3 - - TRBV2 TGTGCCAGCAGGCCCTTACAGGGAGGCACAGATACGCAGTATTTT CASRPLQGGTDTQYF
TRBJ2-3 - - TRBV18 TGTGCCAGCTCACCAGGTAACGGGGGCAGCACAGATACGCAGTATTTT CASSPGNGGSTDTQYF
TRBJ2-3 - - TRBV7-2 TGTGCCAGCAGCTTAGCGCGGAGAAGCACAGATACGCAGTATTTT CASSLARRSTDTQYF
TRBJ2-7 few - TRBV4-2 TGTGCCAGCAGCCCCAGTGCGGTGAGCTCCTACGAGCAGTACTTC CASSPSAVSSYEQYF
TRBJ1-2 - TRBD1 TRBV28 TGTGCCAGCAGTGCCGTTGGGACAGTGCACGGCTACACCTTC CASSAVGTVHGYTF
TRBJ2-1 - TRBD2 TRBV13 TGTGCCAGCAGCTCTCTCGACAGGGTAAGACTAGCGGCCTACAATGAGCAGTTCTTC CASSSLDRVRLAAYNEQFF
TRBJ1-2 - TRBD1 TRBV29-1 TGCAGCGGACAGGGGGCTAACTATGGCTACACCTTC CSGQGANYGYTF
TRBJ2-2 - - TRBV6-5 TGTGCCAGCAGGTCCTCGGACACCGGGGAGCTGTTTTTT CASRSSDTGELFF
TRBJ1-5 - - TRBV4-1 TGCGCCAGCAGCCAAGGAATTGGGTCGGGCAATCAGCCCCAGCATTTT CASSQGIGSGNQPQHF
TRBJ1-1 - - TRBV4-1 TGCGCCAGCAGCCAAGGACAGACGGGCACTGAAGCTTTCTTT CASSQGQTGTEAFF
TRBJ2-2 - - TRBV3-1/TRBV3-2 TGTGCCAGCAGCCAACTGTACGGGGAGCTGTTTTTT CASSQLYGELFF